The rows below give T cell receptor beta chains drawn from one sample of a study of human T cells and chemical hapten exposure. TCRdb passed the RACE reads through MiXCR, listing each CDR3 protein once. The sample carries about 140,000 distinct CDR3 sequences, 12% recorded once. The specimen comprised whole blood, sampled in connection with sensitization to the hapten diphenylcyclopropenone (DPC). The source is a woman aged 45-65 years with alopecia areata. Some clones in this sample may be carry-over from other donors' samples. Both conserved end residues are part of each CDR3. The D gene is left open where the match is weak. The listing skips clone size in some rows; elsewhere it reads once, few, many or a size class.

v_call: TRBV3-1
d_call: NA
clone_size: NA
j_call: TRBJ2-3
cdr3_nt: TGTGCCAGCAGCCAAGTTCAAGATACGCAGTATTTT
cdr3_aa: CASSQVQDTQYF

v_call: TRBV12-3/TRBV12-4
d_call: TRBD1
clone_size: many
j_call: TRBJ1-6
cdr3_nt: TGTGCCAGCAGTTTCAGCACAGGGGGGAATTCACCCCTCCACTTT
cdr3_aa: CASSFSTGGNSPLHF

v_call: TRBV27
d_call: TRBD1
clone_size: many
j_call: TRBJ1-4
cdr3_nt: TGTGCCAGCAGTTTCGACAGGGACGGTGGGGAAAAACTGTTTTTT
cdr3_aa: CASSFDRDGGEKLFF

v_call: TRBV11-3
d_call: TRBD2
clone_size: NA
j_call: TRBJ2-2
cdr3_nt: TGTGCCAGCAGCGTCTCCCTAGCGGCAACCGGGGAGCTGTTTTTT
cdr3_aa: CASSVSLAATGELFF

v_call: TRBV5-3
d_call: TRBD1
clone_size: many
j_call: TRBJ2-7
cdr3_nt: TGTGCCAGATTCGCATCCGGGACAGGGGTCTACGAGCAGTACTTC
cdr3_aa: CARFASGTGVYEQYF

v_call: TRBV24-1
d_call: NA
clone_size: many
j_call: TRBJ2-1
cdr3_nt: TGTGCCACCAGTGATACGGGGGCCGAATACAATGAGCAGTTCTTC
cdr3_aa: CATSDTGAEYNEQFF

v_call: TRBV6-2/TRBV6-3
d_call: TRBD1
clone_size: many
j_call: TRBJ2-5
cdr3_nt: TGTGCCAGCAGTTACGATCCCAGGGGGTCGGAGACCCAGTACTTC
cdr3_aa: CASSYDPRGSETQYF

v_call: TRBV5-1
d_call: TRBD1
clone_size: few
j_call: TRBJ2-3
cdr3_nt: TGCGCCAGCAGCCACGGGACAGGGAGCGGGCTGGCAGATACGCAGTATTTT
cdr3_aa: CASSHGTGSGLADTQYF

v_call: TRBV5-1
d_call: TRBD2
clone_size: many
j_call: TRBJ2-7
cdr3_nt: TGCGCCAGCAGCTTGGGCGGGACTAGCGGCCCCAGCTCCTACGAGCAGTACTTC
cdr3_aa: CASSLGGTSGPSSYEQYF

v_call: TRBV20-1
d_call: TRBD2
clone_size: NA
j_call: TRBJ2-7
cdr3_nt: TGCAGTGCTCCAAATTGGGGTAGCGGGAGGACCTACGAGCAGTACTTC
cdr3_aa: CSAPNWGSGRTYEQYF

v_call: TRBV11-3
d_call: NA
clone_size: NA
j_call: TRBJ1-5
cdr3_nt: TGTGCCAGCAGCTTAGCGGGGGGGCCCCAGCATTTT
cdr3_aa: CASSLAGGPQHF

v_call: TRBV6-6
d_call: NA
clone_size: many
j_call: TRBJ1-6
cdr3_nt: TGTGCCAGCACTTCGGGACGGAATTATAATTCACCCCTCCACTTT
cdr3_aa: CASTSGRNYNSPLHF

v_call: TRBV6-5
d_call: NA
clone_size: few
j_call: TRBJ2-7
cdr3_nt: TGTGCCAGCAGTTACTCAGAGGGTTCCGAGCAGTACTTC
cdr3_aa: CASSYSEGSEQYF

v_call: TRBV7-2
d_call: TRBD1
clone_size: few
j_call: TRBJ2-4
cdr3_nt: TGTGCCAGCAGCTTTGCGGCAGGGGGCGGGAAAAACATTCAGTACTTC
cdr3_aa: CASSFAAGGGKNIQYF

v_call: TRBV5-1
d_call: NA
clone_size: few
j_call: TRBJ2-1
cdr3_nt: TGCGCCAGCAGCTTTGGCGGGTCTGCCTACAATGAGCAGTTCTTC
cdr3_aa: CASSFGGSAYNEQFF